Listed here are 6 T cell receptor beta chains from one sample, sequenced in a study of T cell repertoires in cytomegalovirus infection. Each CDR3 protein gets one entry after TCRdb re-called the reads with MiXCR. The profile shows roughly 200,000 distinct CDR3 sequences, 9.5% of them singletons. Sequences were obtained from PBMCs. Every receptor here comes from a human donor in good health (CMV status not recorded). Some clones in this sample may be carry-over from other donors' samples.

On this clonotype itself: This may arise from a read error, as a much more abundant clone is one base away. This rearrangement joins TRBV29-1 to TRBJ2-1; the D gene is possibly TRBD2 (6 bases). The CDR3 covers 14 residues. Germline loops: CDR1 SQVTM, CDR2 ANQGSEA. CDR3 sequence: CSVETRDHYNKQFF. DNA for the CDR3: TGCAGCGTCGAGACTAGGGACCACTACAATAAGCAGTTCTTC.

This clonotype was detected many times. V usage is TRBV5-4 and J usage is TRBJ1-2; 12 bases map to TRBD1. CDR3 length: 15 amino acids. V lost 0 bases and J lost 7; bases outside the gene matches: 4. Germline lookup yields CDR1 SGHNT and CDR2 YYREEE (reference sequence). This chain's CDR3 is CASSLAGTGGFGYTF. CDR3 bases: TGTGCCAGCAGCTTGGCCGGGACAGGGGGCTTTGGCTACACCTTC.

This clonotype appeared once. The CDR3 reads CASSQDGMGNQPQHF. The DNA of the CDR3 is TGCGCCAGCAGCCAAGACGGCATGGGCAATCAGCCCCAGCATTTT. The V call is TRBV4-3, the J call TRBJ1-5, with D hard to call. There are 15 residues in the CDR3. Looked up from germline, CDR1 is LGHNA and CDR2 is YSLEER. Trimming cost V 0 bases and J 2 bases, with 8 bases left between them.

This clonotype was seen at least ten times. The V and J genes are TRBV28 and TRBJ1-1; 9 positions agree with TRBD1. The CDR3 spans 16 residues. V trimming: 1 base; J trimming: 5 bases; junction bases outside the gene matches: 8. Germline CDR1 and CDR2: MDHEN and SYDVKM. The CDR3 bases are TGTGCCAGCAGTTTATTACTGACAGGGGGTAGAACTGAAGCTTTCTTT. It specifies CASSLLLTGGRTEAFF.

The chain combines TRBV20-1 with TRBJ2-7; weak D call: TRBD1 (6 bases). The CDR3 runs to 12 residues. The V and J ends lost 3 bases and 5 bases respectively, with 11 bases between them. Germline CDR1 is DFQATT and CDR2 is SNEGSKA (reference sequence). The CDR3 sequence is CSASLSGDEQYF. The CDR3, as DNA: TGCAGTGCTAGTCTTTCAGGGGACGAGCAGTACTTC.

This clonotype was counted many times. CDR3 sequence: CASSLATGSYNEQFF. In nucleotides, the CDR3 is TGTGCCAGCAGCTTGGCTACAGGGTCCTACAATGAGCAGTTCTTC. This chain links TRBV7-2 with TRBJ2-1; TRBD1 is a possible D gene (6 bases). The germline gives CDR1 SGHTA, CDR2 FQGNSA. CDR3 length: 15 residues. Deletions cut 3 bases from V and 1 base from J, with 10 bases between.